Listed here are 31 T cell receptor beta chains from one sample, sequenced in a study of cytomegalovirus exposure and HLA in healthy donors. The PCR employed 60 Vbeta primers together with 13 Jbeta primers. Measured with immunoSEQ multiplex PCR; TCRdb has only the in-frame clones, and not every one. The sample includes more than 95,000 clones, around 74% seen only once; the top ten take 3%. Sequencing was done on a sample of PBMCs. The receptors here all came from a female donor in good health and CMV-seropositive.

This sequence joins TRBV10-3 and TRBJ2-7; D might be TRBD2 (6 bases). Germline-derived CDR1 and CDR2 are ENHRY and SYGVKD. The germline V and J ends were trimmed by 0 bases and 2 bases, with 14 bases remaining between them. The CDR3 has 16 residues. CDR3 region: CAISESNGRTTYEQYF. DNA of the CDR3: TGTGCCATCAGTGAGTCGAACGGCAGGACTACCTACGAGCAGTACTTC.

This chain uses TRBV4-2 with TRBJ1-2; possibly TRBD1 for D (5 bases). The CDR3 sequence is 15 residues long. Trimming left V 4 bases short and J 5 bases short, with 17 bases between. Germline-derived CDR1 and CDR2 are LGHNA and YNFKEQ. The CDR3 DNA reads TGTGCCAGCAGCCTCTCCTTACAGGAGGGGTATGGCTACACCTTC. Residues: CASSLSLQEGYGYTF.

This chain connects TRBV5-1 to TRBJ1-2; the D is unclear. The CDR3 length is 13 residues. Germline loops: CDR1 SGHRS, CDR2 YFSETQ. Trimming took 3 bases from V and 8 from J, leaving 14 bases between them. The chain's CDR3 is CASSYGDDRGYTF. The CDR3 region has the DNA TGCGCCAGCAGCTATGGAGACGATAGGGGCTACACCTTC.

The chain employs TRBV13 and TRBJ2-2, with D possibly being TRBD1 (6 bases). Trimming took off 2 bases at V and 3 bases at J, with 16 bases between the two ends. The CDR3 is 17 residues long. Germline values: CDR1 PRHDT, CDR2 FYEKMQ (reference sequence). CDR3 coding DNA: TGTGCCAGCAGCTTAACGACCCGACAGGAAGACACCGGGGAGCTGTTTTTT. As protein: CASSLTTRQEDTGELFF.

The V call is TRBV6-1, the J call TRBJ1-2, with TRBD1 as a possible D gene (5 bases). The CDR3 has 15 residues. V lost 1 base and J lost 8, with 17 bases in between. CDR1 MNHNS and CDR2 SASEGT come from the germline V gene. The CDR3 loop reads CASSEVRYGAGGYTF. The CDR3 region has the DNA TGTGCCAGCAGTGAAGTACGTTACGGGGCGGGGGGCTACACCTTC.

In this sample, this clone turned up a few times. This sequence joins TRBV6-1 and TRBJ2-5; no clear D gene. Germline V gene data show CDR1 as MNHNS and CDR2 as SASEGT. Trimming cost V 6 bases and J 2 bases, with 10 bases left between them. The CDR3 runs to 13 residues. Here the CDR3 DNA reads TGTGCCAGCAGCTGGGCAGGTCAAGAGACCCAGTACTTC. This encodes CASSWAGQETQYF.

This clone was seen more than once but under ten times. The chain carries TRBV5-1 and TRBJ1-1, with D possibly being TRBD1 (5 bases). V gave up 0 bases and J gave up 5 bases, with 11 bases separating them. The CDR3 has 14 amino acids. Germline CDR1 reads SGHRS; CDR2 reads YFSETQ. The CDR3, as DNA: TGCGCCAGCAGCTTGGGCAGGGTAGGGACTGAAGCTTTCTTT. It specifies CASSLGRVGTEAFF.

The CDR3 reads CASSLGPLGNTGELFF. The CDR3 DNA reads as TGTGCCAGCAGCCTAGGTCCCCTCGGGAACACCGGGGAGCTGTTTTTT. V gene TRBV7-6 combines with J gene TRBJ2-2; no clear D. Germline-derived CDR1 and CDR2 are SGHVS and FNYEAQ. V lost 5 bases to trimming and J lost 1 base, with 14 bases between them. The CDR3 is made up of 16 amino acids.

This chain uses TRBV7-2 with TRBJ2-1, with 7 bases fitting TRBD1. This CDR3 comprises 15 residues. Germline V gene data show CDR1 as SGHTA and CDR2 as FQGNSA. V gave up 1 base and J gave up 5 bases; unmatched junction bases: 5. For the CDR3, the DNA is TGTGCCAGCAGCTTAGAAGGTACAGGGGACAATGAGCAGTTCTTC. This gives the protein CASSLEGTGDNEQFF.

This clone has just a few counts. The CDR3 DNA is TGTGCCAGCAGTGGACAGCTGAACACTGAAGCTTTCTTT. Translating it yields CASSGQLNTEAFF. V usage is TRBV6-1 and J usage is TRBJ1-1, with D possibly matching TRBD1 (5 bases). The CDR3 covers 13 residues. Trimming left V 4 bases short and J 0 bases short, with 6 bases between. Germline V gene lookup returns CDR1 MNHNS and CDR2 SASEGT.

A single count supports this clone. This rearrangement joins TRBV5-1 to TRBJ2-7, with 7 positions matching TRBD1. Germline trimming cut 2 bases from V and 3 bases from J; bases unmatched to any gene: 5. CDR1 SGHRS and CDR2 YFSETQ come from the germline V gene. The CDR3 totals 14 residues. DNA of the CDR3: TGCGCCAGCAGCTTTACAGGGGAGTTCTACGAGCAGTACTTC. This gives the protein CASSFTGEFYEQYF.

Worth noting for this clone: The sample carries other DNA sequences with the same CDR3. V is TRBV2 and J is TRBJ1-2; D uncertain. V was shortened by 5 bases and J by 8 bases, with 9 bases between the two germline ends. This CDR3 spans 11 amino acids. In germline, CDR1 is SNHLY, CDR2 FYNNEI. The CDR3 sequence: CASSPYEGYTF. The CDR3 region has the DNA TGTGCCAGCAGTCCTTACGAGGGCTACACCTTC.

DNA for the CDR3: TGTGCCAGCAGCCGGACAGGGGTCTATGGCTACACCTTC. This translates into CASSRTGVYGYTF. V is TRBV28 and J is TRBJ1-2; 9 positions agree with TRBD1. The germline V gene has CDR1 MDHEN and CDR2 SYDVKM. This CDR3 contains 13 residues. V was clipped by 6 bases and J by 4 bases; unmatched bases: 3.

A few counts support this clone. V usage is TRBV7-2 and J usage is TRBJ2-5; 10 nucleotides align to TRBD2. The V gene end was trimmed by 5 bases and the J gene end by 5 bases; junction bases not matched to a gene: 8. Germline CDR1 is SGHTA and CDR2 is FQGNSA. CDR3 length: 15 residues. The CDR3 DNA sequence: TGTGCCAGCAGCCCCCCTCTAGCGGGAGACGAGACCCAGTACTTC. Translated, it gives CASSPPLAGDETQYF. Full variable domain (missing parts from reference TRBV7-2 and TRBJ2-5): GAGVSQSPSNKVTEKGKDVELRCDPISGHTALYWYRQSLGQGLEFLIYFQGNSAPDKSGLPSDRFSAERTGGSVSTLTIQRTQQEDSAVYLCASSPPLAGDETQYFGPGTRLLVL.

V is TRBV7-8 and J is TRBJ2-5; D is uncertain. Germline-derived CDR1 and CDR2 are SGHVS and FQNEAQ. Trimming left V 2 bases short and J 9 bases short, with 13 bases between. The CDR3 length is 13 residues. The CDR3 DNA follows: TGTGCCAGCAGCTTACGGGTCCCTGAGGCCCAGTACTTC. It translates to CASSLRVPEAQYF.

The V gene is TRBV29-1, the J gene TRBJ2-1, with 12 positions matching TRBD2. V shed 4 bases and J 4 bases; nucleotides not matched to a gene: 8. The CDR3 loop spans 16 amino acids. The germline V gene has CDR1 SQVTM and CDR2 ANQGSEA. CDR3 protein: CSVARLAGGAYNEQFF. The CDR3 DNA is TGCAGCGTTGCTCGCCTAGCGGGAGGGGCGTACAATGAGCAGTTCTTC.

The V call is TRBV11-2, the J call TRBJ2-5; TRBD2 matches at 9 bases. The CDR3 runs 15 residues. Germline lookup yields CDR1 SGHAT and CDR2 FQNNGV. V gave up 3 bases and J gave up 5 bases; unmatched junction bases: 7. CDR3 protein: CASSFGTSPRETQYF. The DNA for the CDR3 is TGTGCCAGCAGCTTTGGGACTAGCCCAAGGGAGACCCAGTACTTC.

This clone showed up just a few times. V is TRBV2 and J is TRBJ1-6; TRBD1 aligns across 7 bases. V gave up 6 bases and J gave up 9 bases; unmatched junction bases: 2. The CDR3 runs 12 residues. The germline gives CDR1 SNHLY, CDR2 FYNNEI. CDR3 sequence reads: CASSYRGSPLHF. DNA of the CDR3: TGTGCCAGCAGCTACAGGGGTTCACCCCTCCACTTT. The full variable domain, its missing parts supplied by reference TRBV2 and TRBJ1-6, is EPEVTQTPSHQVTQMGQEVILRCVPISNHLYFYWYRQILGQKVEFLVSFYNNEISEKSEIFDDQFSVERPDGSNFTLKIRSTKLEDSAMYFCASSYRGSPLHFGNGTRLTVT.

In this sample, this clone turned up a few times. The V call is TRBV9, the J call TRBJ2-4; 11 bases map to TRBD2. Looked up from germline, CDR1 is SGDLS and CDR2 is YYNGEE. J gave up 5 bases and V 3 bases, and 4 bases lay outside the gene matches. The CDR3 is made up of 15 amino acids. The CDR3 region is CASSASGRRENIQYF. CDR3 DNA sequence: TGTGCCAGCAGCGCTAGCGGGAGGAGGGAAAACATTCAGTACTTC.

J is TRBJ1-5 and V is TRBV28, with D hard to call. Trimming removed 2 bases at V and 0 bases at J, with 8 bases between. Per the germline V gene, CDR1 is MDHEN and CDR2 is SYDVKM. This CDR3 has 15 residues. The CDR3 DNA sequence: TGTGCCAGCAGTTTAGGAGGAAATAGCAATCAGCCCCAGCATTTT. This sequence encodes CASSLGGNSNQPQHF.

The table lists this clone with a few counts. V is TRBV2 and J is TRBJ1-1; D uncertain. The CDR3 contains 13 residues. The V gene lost 8 bases and the J gene lost 2 bases, with 12 bases spanning the gap. CDR1 is SNHLY and CDR2 is FYNNEI in the germline V gene. CDR3 sequence (DNA): TGTGCCAGCTTGTCAGGTTTCAACACTGAAGCTTTCTTT. Translated, it gives CASLSGFNTEAFF. The full variable domain, with the rest looked up from reference TRBV2 and TRBJ1-1, is EPEVTQTPSHQVTQMGQEVILRCVPISNHLYFYWYRQILGQKVEFLVSFYNNEISEKSEIFDDQFSVERPDGSNFTLKIRSTKLEDSAMYFCASLSGFNTEAFFGQGTRLTVV.

The J gene is TRBJ2-2, the V gene TRBV30, with TRBD2 identical over 8 bases. The CDR3 has 14 amino acids. The V segment lost 4 bases and the J segment 5 bases; nucleotides outside the gene matches: 6. Germline CDR1 reads GTSNPN; CDR2 reads SVGIG (reference sequence). The CDR3 sequence: CAWNGGRKTGELFF. In nucleotides, the CDR3 is TGTGCCTGGAATGGCGGGAGGAAGACCGGGGAGCTGTTTTTT.

V gene TRBV4-2 combines with J gene TRBJ2-2, with D unresolved. Between the trimmed V and J ends, which lost 0 bases and 3 bases, there was a span of 8 bases. This CDR3 is 15 amino acids long. CDR1 LGHNA and CDR2 YNFKEQ come from the germline V gene. This chain's CDR3 is CASSQDLGDTGELFF. The CDR3 bases are TGTGCCAGCAGCCAAGATCTGGGCGACACCGGGGAGCTGTTTTTT.

This chain joins TRBV28 and TRBJ2-7; TRBD2 might be the D (5 bases). CDR3 length: 13 amino acids. CDR1 and CDR2 from the germline V gene are MDHEN and SYDVKM. The V end lost 7 bases, the J end lost 2 bases, and 12 bases lay between the germline ends. The CDR3 DNA follows: TGTGCCAGCATTCCCCCCGGGGCCTACGAGCAGTACTTC. Translation: CASIPPGAYEQYF. Full variable domain (outside the CDR3, taken from reference TRBV28 and TRBJ2-7): DVKVTQSSRYLVKRTGEKVFLECVQDMDHENMFWYRQDPGLGLRLIYFSYDVKMKEKGDIPEGYSVSREKKERFSLILESASTNQTSMYLCASIPPGAYEQYFGPGTRLTVT.

V gene TRBV7-2 combines with J gene TRBJ1-2, with a weak D call TRBD1 (5 bases). Germline V gives CDR1 SGHTA, CDR2 FQGNSA. V was cut by 6 bases and J by 8 bases, with 19 bases left in between. This CDR3 spans 14 amino acids. CDR3 nucleotide sequence: TGTGCCAGCAGGGATGGGGGGGACCTTCGGGGCTACACCTTC. Encoded protein: CASRDGGDLRGYTF.

This sequence joins TRBV4-3 and TRBJ1-1; D gene uncertain. The CDR3 is 13 amino acids. Trimming removed 0 bases at V and 3 bases at J, with 5 bases between. CDR1 is LGHNA and CDR2 is YSLEER in the germline V gene. CDR3 loop: CASSQDRDTEAFF. The DNA for the CDR3 is TGCGCCAGCAGCCAAGATCGGGACACTGAAGCTTTCTTT.

This clone showed up just a few times. This sequence joins TRBV7-9 and TRBJ1-3, with a tentative D call TRBD1 (5 bases). Germline CDR1 is SEHNR and CDR2 is FQNEAQ (reference sequence). The CDR3 runs 15 residues. Trimming cost V 5 bases and J 0 bases, with 11 bases left between them. DNA for the CDR3: TGTGCCAGCAGCAGGGGAGGAAGCTCTGGAAACACCATATATTTT. This encodes CASSRGGSSGNTIYF.

CDR3 DNA: TGTGCCAGCAGTGAGTCCCCGGGAAGCAATCAGCCCCAGCATTTT. Translation: CASSESPGSNQPQHF. The chain recombines TRBV6-4 with TRBJ1-5; D not certain. CDR3 length: 15 amino acids. Germline V CDR1 and CDR2: MRHNA, SNTAGT. V dropped 3 bases and J dropped 1 base, with 10 bases sitting between them.

This clone was seen a single time. This sequence joins TRBV29-1 and TRBJ2-1; D remains unclear. CDR3 size: 14 residues. V lost 4 bases to trimming and J lost 2 bases, with 12 bases between them. The germline V gene encodes CDR1 SQVTM and CDR2 ANQGSEA. For the CDR3, the DNA is TGCAGCGTTGCTGGCAGGATCACCTACAATGAGCAGTTCTTC. Encoded protein: CSVAGRITYNEQFF.

The chain has TRBV19 and TRBJ2-7; D is undetermined. This CDR3 is built from 15 residues. CDR1 and CDR2 from the germline V gene are LNHDA and SQIVND (reference sequence). V dropped 6 bases and J dropped 1 base, with 16 bases sitting between them. CDR3: CASSPQNMPSYEQYF. The CDR3 DNA is TGTGCCAGTAGCCCCCAGAACATGCCTTCCTACGAGCAGTACTTC.

This rearrangement joins TRBV6-5 to TRBJ2-3; tentatively, D is TRBD2 (7 bases). Trimming cost V 9 bases and J 4 bases, with 17 bases left between them. Germline CDR1 and CDR2: MNHEY and SVGAGI. This CDR3 comprises 14 residues. The CDR3: CASSRGLGADTQYF. The CDR3 coding sequence is TGTGCCAGTTCGCGGGGGCTAGGGGCAGATACGCAGTATTTT.